This paragraph reports one T cell receptor (beta chain). According to the study, TCR beta libraries were built with iRepertoire HTBI primers and CDR3-region Arm-PCR. A single record per CDR3 protein comes from TCRdb applying MiXCR to the multiplex PCR reads. The repertoire holds 390,000 or so distinct CDR3 sequences, with approximately 25% as singletons. Time point denoted: persistent/refractory GD, antithyroid drugs over 5 years with positive TRAb. Extracted PBMC RNA gave rise to the TCR library. This specimen comes from a study of regulatory T cells in long-lasting Graves disease. Germline CDR1 is DFQATT and CDR2 is SNEGSKA (reference sequence). With V trimmed by 3 bases and J by 1 base, 6 bases remained unmatched. The CDR3 extends over 14 amino acids.

The sequence derives from a woman aged 35 to 49 with Graves disease. The chain combines TRBV20-1 with TRBJ2-7; 7 bases match TRBD2. Sample: peripheral blood mononuclear cells (PBMCs), taken when the disease was refractory, from a patient treated with antithyroid drugs. The CDR3 loop is CSARREKWSYEQYF. In DNA, the CDR3 is TGCAGTGCTAGGCGGGAGAAGTGGTCCTACGAGCAGTACTTC.